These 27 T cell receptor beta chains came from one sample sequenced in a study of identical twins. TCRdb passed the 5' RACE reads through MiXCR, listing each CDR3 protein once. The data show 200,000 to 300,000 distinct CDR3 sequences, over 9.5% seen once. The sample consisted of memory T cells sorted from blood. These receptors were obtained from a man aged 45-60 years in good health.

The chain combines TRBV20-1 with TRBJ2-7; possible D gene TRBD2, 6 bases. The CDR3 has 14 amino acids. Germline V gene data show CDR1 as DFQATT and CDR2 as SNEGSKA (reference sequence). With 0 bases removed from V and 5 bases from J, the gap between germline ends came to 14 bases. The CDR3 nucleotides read TGCAGTGCTAGAGATTTCCGGGGGAGAGACGAGCAGTACTTC. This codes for CSARDFRGRDEQYF.

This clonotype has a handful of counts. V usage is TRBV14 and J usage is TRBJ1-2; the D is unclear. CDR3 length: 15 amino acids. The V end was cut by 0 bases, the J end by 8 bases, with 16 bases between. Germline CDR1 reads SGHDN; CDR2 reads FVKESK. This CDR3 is CASSQDFSSLGGYTF. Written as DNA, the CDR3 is TGTGCCAGCAGCCAAGATTTCAGCAGCCTGGGCGGCTACACCTTC.

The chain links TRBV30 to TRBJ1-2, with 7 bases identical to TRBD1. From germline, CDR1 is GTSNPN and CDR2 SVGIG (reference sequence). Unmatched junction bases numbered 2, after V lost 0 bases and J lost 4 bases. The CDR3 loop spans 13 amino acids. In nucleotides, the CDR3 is TGTGCCTGGAGTGTTCCAGGGGGCTATGGCTACACCTTC. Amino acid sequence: CAWSVPGGYGYTF.

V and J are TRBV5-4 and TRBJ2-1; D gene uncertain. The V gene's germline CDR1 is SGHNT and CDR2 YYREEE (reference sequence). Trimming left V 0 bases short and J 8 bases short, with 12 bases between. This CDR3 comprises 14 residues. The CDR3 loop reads CASSLEKGRDEQFF. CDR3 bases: TGTGCCAGCAGCTTGGAGAAGGGTAGGGATGAGCAGTTCTTC.

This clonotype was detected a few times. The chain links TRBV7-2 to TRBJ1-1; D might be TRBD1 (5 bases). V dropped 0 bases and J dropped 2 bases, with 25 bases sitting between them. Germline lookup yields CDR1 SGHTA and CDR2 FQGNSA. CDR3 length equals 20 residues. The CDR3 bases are TGTGCCAGCAGCTTAGCGATCTTCGGTTTCCAGGGAGGCGTCAACACTGAAGCTTTCTTT. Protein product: CASSLAIFGFQGGVNTEAFF.

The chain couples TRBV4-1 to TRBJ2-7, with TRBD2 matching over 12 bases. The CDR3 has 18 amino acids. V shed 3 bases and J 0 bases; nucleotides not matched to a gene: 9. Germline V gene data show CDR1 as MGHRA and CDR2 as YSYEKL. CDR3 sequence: CASSHATSGGHSSYEQYF. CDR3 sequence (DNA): TGCGCCAGCAGCCACGCGACTAGCGGGGGCCACAGCTCCTACGAGCAGTACTTC.

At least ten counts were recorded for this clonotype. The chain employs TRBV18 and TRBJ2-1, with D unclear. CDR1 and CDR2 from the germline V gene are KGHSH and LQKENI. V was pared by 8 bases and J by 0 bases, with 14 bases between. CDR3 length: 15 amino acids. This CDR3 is CASVMGYSSYNEQFF. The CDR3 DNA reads TGTGCCAGCGTAATGGGTTACAGCTCCTACAATGAGCAGTTCTTC.

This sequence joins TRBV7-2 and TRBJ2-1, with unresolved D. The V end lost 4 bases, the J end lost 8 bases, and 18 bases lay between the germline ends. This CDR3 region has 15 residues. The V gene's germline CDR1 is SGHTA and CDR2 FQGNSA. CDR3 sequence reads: CASSSMGPALHEQFF. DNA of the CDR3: TGTGCCAGCAGCTCCATGGGCCCGGCGTTACATGAGCAGTTCTTC.

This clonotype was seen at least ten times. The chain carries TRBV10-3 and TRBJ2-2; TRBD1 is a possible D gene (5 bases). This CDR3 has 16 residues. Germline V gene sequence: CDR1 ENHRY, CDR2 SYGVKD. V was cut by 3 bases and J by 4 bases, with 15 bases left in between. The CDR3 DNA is TGTGCCATCAGTGAAAATAAGGCAGGGCCCACCGGGGAGCTGTTTTTT. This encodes CAISENKAGPTGELFF.

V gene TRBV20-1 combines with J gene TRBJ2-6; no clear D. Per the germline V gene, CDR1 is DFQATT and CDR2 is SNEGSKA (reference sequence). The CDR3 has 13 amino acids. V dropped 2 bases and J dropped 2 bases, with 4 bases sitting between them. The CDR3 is CSARRAGANVLTF. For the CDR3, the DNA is TGCAGTGCTAGACGGGCTGGGGCCAACGTCCTGACTTTC.

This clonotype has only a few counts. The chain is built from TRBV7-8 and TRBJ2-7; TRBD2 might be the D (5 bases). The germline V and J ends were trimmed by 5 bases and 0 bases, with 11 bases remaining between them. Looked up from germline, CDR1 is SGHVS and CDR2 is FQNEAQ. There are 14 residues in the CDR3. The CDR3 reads CASSPRGSSYEQYF. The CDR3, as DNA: TGTGCCAGCAGCCCCCGGGGTAGCTCCTACGAGCAGTACTTC.

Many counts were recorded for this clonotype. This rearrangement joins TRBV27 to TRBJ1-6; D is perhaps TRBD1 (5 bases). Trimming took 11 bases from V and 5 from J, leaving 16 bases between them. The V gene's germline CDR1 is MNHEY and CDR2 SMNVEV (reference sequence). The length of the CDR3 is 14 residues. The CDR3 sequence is CASAGRGDNSPLHF. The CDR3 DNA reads TGTGCCTCCGCGGGACGAGGGGATAATTCACCCCTCCACTTT.

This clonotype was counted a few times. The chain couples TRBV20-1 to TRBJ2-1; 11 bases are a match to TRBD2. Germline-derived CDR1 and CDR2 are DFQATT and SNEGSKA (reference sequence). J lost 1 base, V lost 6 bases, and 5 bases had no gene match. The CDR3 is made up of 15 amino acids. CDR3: CSAGGTSGSYNEQFF. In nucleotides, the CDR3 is TGCAGTGCCGGAGGGACTAGCGGATCCTACAATGAGCAGTTCTTC.

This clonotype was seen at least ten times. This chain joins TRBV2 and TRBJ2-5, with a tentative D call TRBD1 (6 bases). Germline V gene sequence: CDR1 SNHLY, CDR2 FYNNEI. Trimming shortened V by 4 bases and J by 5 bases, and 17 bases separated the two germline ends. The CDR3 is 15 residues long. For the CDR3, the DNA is TGTGCCAGCAGTGGGAGACAGGTTATCTGGGAGACCCAGTACTTC. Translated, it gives CASSGRQVIWETQYF.

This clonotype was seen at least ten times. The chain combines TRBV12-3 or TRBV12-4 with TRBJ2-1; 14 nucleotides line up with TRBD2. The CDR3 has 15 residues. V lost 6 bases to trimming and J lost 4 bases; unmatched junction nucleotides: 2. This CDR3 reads CASRRLAGGYNEQFF. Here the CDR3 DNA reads TGTGCCAGCAGACGACTAGCGGGGGGGTACAATGAGCAGTTCTTC.

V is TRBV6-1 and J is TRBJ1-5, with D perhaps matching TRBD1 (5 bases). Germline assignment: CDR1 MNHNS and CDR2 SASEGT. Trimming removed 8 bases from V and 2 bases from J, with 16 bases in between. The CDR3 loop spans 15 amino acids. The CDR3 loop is CASSQGLLGNQPQHF. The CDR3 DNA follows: TGTGCCAGCTCCCAGGGCCTCCTGGGCAATCAGCCCCAGCATTTT.

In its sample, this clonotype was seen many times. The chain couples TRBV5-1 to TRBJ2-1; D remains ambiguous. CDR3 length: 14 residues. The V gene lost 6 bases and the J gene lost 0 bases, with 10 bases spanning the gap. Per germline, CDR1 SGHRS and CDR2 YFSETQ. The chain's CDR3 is CASMSDSSYNEQFF. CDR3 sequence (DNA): TGCGCCAGCATGAGCGATAGCTCCTACAATGAGCAGTTCTTC.

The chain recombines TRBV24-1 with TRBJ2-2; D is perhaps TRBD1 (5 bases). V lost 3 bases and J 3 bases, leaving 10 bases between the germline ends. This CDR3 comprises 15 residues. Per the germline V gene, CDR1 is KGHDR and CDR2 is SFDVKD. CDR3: CATSDGRDHTGELFF. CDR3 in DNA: TGTGCCACCAGTGATGGCAGGGATCACACCGGGGAGCTGTTTTTT.

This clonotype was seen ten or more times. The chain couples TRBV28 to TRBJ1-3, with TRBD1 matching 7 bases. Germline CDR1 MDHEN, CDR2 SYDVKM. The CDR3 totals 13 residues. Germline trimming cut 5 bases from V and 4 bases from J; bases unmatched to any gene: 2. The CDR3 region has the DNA TGTGCCAGCAGTCGGGACAGCGGAAACACCATATATTTT. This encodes CASSRDSGNTIYF.

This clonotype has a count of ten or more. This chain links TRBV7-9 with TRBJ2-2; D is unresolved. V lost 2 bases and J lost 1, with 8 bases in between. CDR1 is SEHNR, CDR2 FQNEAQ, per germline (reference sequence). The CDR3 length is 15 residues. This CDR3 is CASSLYARNTGELFF. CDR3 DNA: TGTGCCAGCAGCTTATATGCTAGGAACACCGGGGAGCTGTTTTTT.

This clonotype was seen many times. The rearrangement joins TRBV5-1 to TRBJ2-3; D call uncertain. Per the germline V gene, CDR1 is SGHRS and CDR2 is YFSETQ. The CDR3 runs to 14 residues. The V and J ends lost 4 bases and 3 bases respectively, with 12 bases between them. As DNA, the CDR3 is TGCGCCAGCAGCCGGATGACCGGGACAGATACGCAGTATTTT. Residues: CASSRMTGTDTQYF.

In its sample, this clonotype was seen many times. CDR3 in DNA: TGTGCCAGCGGGACCCAGGGTACCTATGGCTACACCTTC. As protein: CASGTQGTYGYTF. The chain recombines TRBV6-5 with TRBJ1-2; TRBD1 is a possible D gene (5 bases). Germline lookup yields CDR1 MNHEY and CDR2 SVGAGI. Trimming stripped 8 bases from V and 4 bases from J, with 14 bases between. CDR3 size: 13 residues.

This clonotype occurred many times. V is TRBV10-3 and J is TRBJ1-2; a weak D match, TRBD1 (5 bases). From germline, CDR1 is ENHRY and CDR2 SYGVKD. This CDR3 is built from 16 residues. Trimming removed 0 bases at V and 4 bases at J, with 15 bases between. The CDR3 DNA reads TGTGCCATCAGTGAGTCGCGGGGGGAGGCTACCTATGGCTACACCTTC. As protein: CAISESRGEATYGYTF.

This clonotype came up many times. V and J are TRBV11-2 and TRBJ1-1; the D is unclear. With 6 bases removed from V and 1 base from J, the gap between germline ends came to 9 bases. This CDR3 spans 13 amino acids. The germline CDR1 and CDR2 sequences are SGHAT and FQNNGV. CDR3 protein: CASRNHGNTEAFF. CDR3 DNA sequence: TGTGCCAGCAGAAACCACGGGAACACTGAAGCTTTCTTT. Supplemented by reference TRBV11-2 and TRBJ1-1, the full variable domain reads EAGVAQSPRYKIIEKRQSVAFWCNPISGHATLYWYQQILGQGPKLLIQFQNNGVVDDSQLPKDRFSAERLKGVDSTLKIQPAKLEDSAVYLCASRNHGNTEAFFGQGTRLTVV.

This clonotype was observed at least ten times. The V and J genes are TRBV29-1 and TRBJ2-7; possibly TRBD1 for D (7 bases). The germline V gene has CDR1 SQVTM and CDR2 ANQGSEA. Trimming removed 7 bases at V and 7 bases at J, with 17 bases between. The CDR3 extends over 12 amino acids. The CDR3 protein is CSGQGVGGEQYF. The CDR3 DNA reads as TGCAGCGGTCAGGGGGTCGGGGGTGAGCAGTACTTC.

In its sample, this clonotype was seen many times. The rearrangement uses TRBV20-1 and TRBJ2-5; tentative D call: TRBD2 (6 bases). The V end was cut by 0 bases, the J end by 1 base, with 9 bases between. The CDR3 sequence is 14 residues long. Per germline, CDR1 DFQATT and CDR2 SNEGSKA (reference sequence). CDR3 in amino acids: CSARDLGGQETQYF. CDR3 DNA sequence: TGCAGTGCTAGAGATCTGGGGGGCCAAGAGACCCAGTACTTC.

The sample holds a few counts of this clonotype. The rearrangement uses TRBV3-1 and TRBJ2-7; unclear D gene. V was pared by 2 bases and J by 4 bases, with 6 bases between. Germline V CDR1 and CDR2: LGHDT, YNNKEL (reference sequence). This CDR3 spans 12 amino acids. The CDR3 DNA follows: TGTGCCAGCAGCCAAAGTGGGTACGAGCAGTACTTC. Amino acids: CASSQSGYEQYF.